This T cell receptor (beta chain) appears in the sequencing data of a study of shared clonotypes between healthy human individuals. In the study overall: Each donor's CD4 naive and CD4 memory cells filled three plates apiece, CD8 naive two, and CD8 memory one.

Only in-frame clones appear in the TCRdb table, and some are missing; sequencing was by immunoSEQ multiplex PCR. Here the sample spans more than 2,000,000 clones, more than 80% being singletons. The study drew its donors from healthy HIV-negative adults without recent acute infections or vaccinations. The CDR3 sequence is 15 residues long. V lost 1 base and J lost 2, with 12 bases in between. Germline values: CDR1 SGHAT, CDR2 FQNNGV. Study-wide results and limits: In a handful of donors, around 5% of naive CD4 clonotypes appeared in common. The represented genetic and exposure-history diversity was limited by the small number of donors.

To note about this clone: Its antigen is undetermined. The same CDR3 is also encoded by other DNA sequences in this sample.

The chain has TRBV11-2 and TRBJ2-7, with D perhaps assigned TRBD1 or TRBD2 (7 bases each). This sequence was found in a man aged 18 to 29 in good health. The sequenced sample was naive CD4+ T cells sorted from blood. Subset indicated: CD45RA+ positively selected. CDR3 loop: CASSLGQGGTYEQYF. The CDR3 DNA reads TGTGCCAGCAGCTTAGGCCAGGGGGGGACCTACGAGCAGTACTTC.